One TCR beta chain is described in this entry. Its ends do not fully match the called genes, so a read error is possible. This entry belongs to a study of T cell changes during pregnancy in multiple sclerosis. The assay was immunoSEQ multiplex PCR, and TCRdb's table has in-frame clones only and misses some. The sample yields some 80,000 clones, over 90% seen once. This CDR3 region has 16 residues. The germline V gene has CDR1 SEHNR and CDR2 FQNEAQ (reference sequence). The sequencing used peripheral blood, collected in the second trimester of pregnancy. The clonotype comes from a female donor with multiple sclerosis, enrolled in a pregnancy study. The rearrangement joins TRBV7-9 to TRBJ1-4; tentative D call: TRBD1 (5 bases). CDR3 DNA: TGTGCCAGTAGCTCCACCCACAACCAGGGAAATGAAAAACTGTTTTTT. This sequence encodes CASSSTHNQGNEKLFF.